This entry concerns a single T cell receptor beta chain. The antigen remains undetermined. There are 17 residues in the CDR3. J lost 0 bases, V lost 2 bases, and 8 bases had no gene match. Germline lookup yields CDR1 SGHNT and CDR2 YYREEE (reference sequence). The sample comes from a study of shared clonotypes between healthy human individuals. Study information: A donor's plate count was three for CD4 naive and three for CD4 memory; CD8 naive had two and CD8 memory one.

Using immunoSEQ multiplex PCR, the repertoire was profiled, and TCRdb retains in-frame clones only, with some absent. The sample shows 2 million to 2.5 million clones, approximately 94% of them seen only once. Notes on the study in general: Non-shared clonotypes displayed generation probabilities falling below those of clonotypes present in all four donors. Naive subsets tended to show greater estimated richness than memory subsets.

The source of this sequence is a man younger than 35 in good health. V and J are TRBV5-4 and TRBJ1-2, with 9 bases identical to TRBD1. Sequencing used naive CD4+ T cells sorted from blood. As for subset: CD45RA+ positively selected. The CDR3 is CASSFLGTGTANYGYTF. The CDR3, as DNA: TGTGCCAGCAGCTTTCTCGGGACAGGGACCGCTAACTATGGCTACACCTTC.